Given below is one TCR beta chain in context. One end of the junction varies from germline; a read error may be responsible. The CDR3 consists of 15 residues. CDR1 is ENHRY, CDR2 SYGVKD, per germline. This record belongs to a study of tumor and adjacent non-tumor tissue in lung cancer. RNA was extracted from bulk tissue without any cell sorting. A modified ARM-PCR protocol with three rounds of nested PCR amplified TCRbeta. From the multiplex PCR reads, TCRdb called clonotypes with MiXCR, one entry per CDR3 protein. The sample contains approximately 150,000 distinct CDR3 sequences, around 61% of which appear only once.

Sequenced: lung tumor tissue. The chain employs TRBV10-3 and TRBJ2-3; TRBD2 aligns across 10 bases. The clonotype comes from a man aged 60 to 69 with small cell lung cancer. CDR3 in DNA: TGTGACATCAGTCTCAGCGGGAGGGGCCCAGATACGCAGTATTTT. Protein: CDISLSGRGPDTQYF.